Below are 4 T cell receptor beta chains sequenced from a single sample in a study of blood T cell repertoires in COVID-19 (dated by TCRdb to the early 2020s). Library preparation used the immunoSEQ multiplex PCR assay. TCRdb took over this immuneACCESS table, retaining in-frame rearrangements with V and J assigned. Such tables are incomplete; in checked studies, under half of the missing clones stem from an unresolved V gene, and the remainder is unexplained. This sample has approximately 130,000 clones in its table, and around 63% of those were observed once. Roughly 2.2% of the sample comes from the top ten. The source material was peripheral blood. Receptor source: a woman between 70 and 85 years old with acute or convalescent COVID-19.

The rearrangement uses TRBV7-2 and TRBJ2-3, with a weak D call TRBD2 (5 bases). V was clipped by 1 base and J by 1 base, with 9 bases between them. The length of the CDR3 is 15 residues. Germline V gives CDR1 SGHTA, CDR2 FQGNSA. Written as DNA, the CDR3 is TGTGCCAGCAGCTTAGGGTCCGGGGGCACAGATACGCAGTATTTT. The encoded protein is CASSLGSGGTDTQYF.

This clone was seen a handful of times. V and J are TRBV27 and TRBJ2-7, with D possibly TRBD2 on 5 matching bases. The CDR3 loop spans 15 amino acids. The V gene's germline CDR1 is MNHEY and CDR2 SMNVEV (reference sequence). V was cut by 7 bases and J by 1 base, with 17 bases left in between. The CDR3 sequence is CASKANGKRSYEQYF. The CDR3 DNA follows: TGTGCCAGCAAGGCAAACGGGAAAAGGTCCTACGAGCAGTACTTC.

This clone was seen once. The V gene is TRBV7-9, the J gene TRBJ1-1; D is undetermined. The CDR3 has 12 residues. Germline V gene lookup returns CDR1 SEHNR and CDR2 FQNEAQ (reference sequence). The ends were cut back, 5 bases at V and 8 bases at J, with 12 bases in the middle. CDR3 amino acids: CASSPDTREAFF. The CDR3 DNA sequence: TGTGCCAGCAGCCCCGATACTAGAGAAGCTTTCTTT.

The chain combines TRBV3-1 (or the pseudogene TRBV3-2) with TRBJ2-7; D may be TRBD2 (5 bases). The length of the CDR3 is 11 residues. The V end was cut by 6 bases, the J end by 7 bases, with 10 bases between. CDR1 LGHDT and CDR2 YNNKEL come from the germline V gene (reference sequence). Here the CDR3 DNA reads TGTGCCAGCAGACGGGGTGGAGAGCAGTACTTC. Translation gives CASRRGGEQYF.